This TCR beta chain was identified in a study of blood T cell repertoires in COVID-19. At the level of the study: Acute and convalescent COVID-19 samples came from the United States, Italy and Spain.

The V end lost 10 bases, the J end lost 3 bases, and 7 bases lay between the germline ends. The CDR3 runs 10 residues. The germline gives CDR1 MDHEN, CDR2 SYDVKM. This clone was seen just once. Clones were sequenced by immunoSEQ multiplex PCR, and TCRdb holds only the in-frame ones, with some missing. Here the sample spans about 340,000 clones, around nine tenths being singletons. The chain links TRBV28 to TRBJ2-7; D gene unclear. This TCR was recovered from a woman aged 70-85 years with COVID-19, enrolled during active disease. The sample was peripheral blood. The CDR3 nucleotides read TGTGCCACCCTAGGCTACGAGCAGTACTTC. Translating it yields CATLGYEQYF.